One and the same sample provided the 16 T cell receptor beta chains below, sequenced in a study of shared clonotypes between healthy human individuals. Sequencing was performed with immunoSEQ multiplex PCR; in TCRdb, only in-frame clones are kept and a portion is missing. The data contain some 900,000 clones, around three quarters of them singletons. The source material was memory CD4+ T cells sorted from blood. Subset described: CD45RA-negative fraction. These receptors were taken from a man between 18 and 29 years old in good health.

J is TRBJ1-6 and V is TRBV7-8; D not certain. Germline CDR1 and CDR2: SGHVS and FQNEAQ. The ends were cut back, 3 bases at V and 7 bases at J, with 10 bases in the middle. The CDR3 loop spans 14 amino acids. The CDR3 region has the DNA TGTGCCAGCAGCTTCCAGCAGGAAAATTCACCCCTCCACTTT. It translates to CASSFQQENSPLHF.

The genes are TRBV6-6 and TRBJ1-5, with 9 bases identical to TRBD1. The J segment lost 9 bases and the V segment lost 5 bases, leaving 8 bases of the junction unmatched. The length of the CDR3 is 14 residues. Germline CDR1 and CDR2: MNHNY and SVGAGI (reference sequence). CDR3 in DNA: TGTGCCAGCAGTCTTGGGACAGGGCAGTGGCCCCAGCATTTT. It specifies CASSLGTGQWPQHF.

The chain is built from TRBV29-1 and TRBJ2-3; possibly TRBD1 for D (6 bases). This CDR3 has 13 amino acids. The germline CDR1 and CDR2 sequences are SQVTM and ANQGSEA. V lost 6 bases, J lost 2 bases, and 12 bases lay in between. CDR3: CSVTTGNTDTQYF. CDR3 bases: TGCAGCGTAACGACAGGCAACACAGATACGCAGTATTTT.

This clone was observed once. This rearrangement joins TRBV5-4 to TRBJ2-1, with 7 bases lining up with TRBD1. The CDR3 spans 15 residues. V trimming: 2 bases; J trimming: 7 bases; junction bases outside the gene matches: 9. CDR1 is SGHNT, CDR2 YYREEE, per germline (reference sequence). The CDR3 spells CASSLQTGIVNEQFF. For the CDR3, the DNA is TGTGCCAGCAGCTTACAGACAGGGATTGTGAATGAGCAGTTCTTC.

The table lists this clone with a few counts. CDR3 sequence (DNA): TGTGCCTGGCGTTCGACTAGCGGGGGGTCCTCCTACGAGCAGTACTTC. It yields the protein CAWRSTSGGSSYEQYF. J is TRBJ2-7 and V is TRBV30; 13 bases map to TRBD2. Per the germline V gene, CDR1 is GTSNPN and CDR2 is SVGIG (reference sequence). With 5 bases clipped from V and 0 bases from J, the junction kept 7 bases outside the gene matches. This CDR3 has 16 amino acids.

In this sample, this clone turned up many times. This chain links TRBV5-1 with TRBJ2-2; TRBD1 agrees at 8 bases. Unmatched junction bases numbered 4, after V lost 5 bases and J lost 1 base. From germline, CDR1 is SGHRS and CDR2 YFSETQ. The CDR3 has 15 residues. CDR3 nucleotides: TGCGCCAGCAGAAGGACAGGGCTGAACACCGGGGAGCTGTTTTTT. It specifies CASRRTGLNTGELFF.

This clone was picked up one time. The chain joins TRBV6-6 to TRBJ2-2; 10 nucleotides line up with TRBD1. This CDR3 spans 15 amino acids. The junction had 1 base not matched to a gene; V was cut back by 0 bases and J by 6 bases. CDR1 is MNHNY, CDR2 SVGAGI, per germline (reference sequence). The CDR3, as DNA: TGTGCCAGCAGTTACTCGGACAGGGGGTCCGGGGAGCTGTTTTTT. Encoded protein: CASSYSDRGSGELFF.

The chain couples TRBV4-2 to TRBJ2-3, with 10 bases matching TRBD2. V lost 0 bases, J lost 1 base, and 7 bases stayed unmatched. This CDR3 comprises 18 residues. CDR1 is LGHNA and CDR2 is YNFKEQ in the germline V gene. The CDR3: CASSQEASGGAGTDTQYF. The DNA of the CDR3 is TGTGCCAGCAGCCAAGAGGCGAGCGGGGGGGCCGGCACAGATACGCAGTATTTT.

This clone came up a few times. The chain's CDR3 is CASTPVITGASEAFF. The CDR3 DNA sequence: TGCGCCAGTACCCCCGTCATTACAGGGGCTTCTGAAGCTTTCTTT. V is TRBV5-1 and J is TRBJ1-1, with 7 nucleotides matching TRBD1. Losses at the gene ends were 8 bases for V and 6 bases for J; bases not matched to a gene: 16. CDR1 SGHRS and CDR2 YFSETQ come from the germline V gene. This CDR3 comprises 15 residues.

The chain has TRBV7-9 and TRBJ1-1; D perhaps matches TRBD1 (6 bases). The CDR3 runs 14 residues. V dropped 4 bases and J dropped 1 base, with 10 bases sitting between them. The germline V gene encodes CDR1 SEHNR and CDR2 FQNEAQ (reference sequence). CDR3 residues: CASSWGAGNTEAFF. As DNA, the CDR3 is TGTGCCAGCAGCTGGGGGGCGGGGAACACTGAAGCTTTCTTT. The complete variable domain, with remaining parts taken from reference TRBV7-9 and TRBJ1-1, reads DTGVSQNPRHKITKRGQNVTFRCDPISEHNRLYWYRQTLGQGPEFLTYFQNEAQLEKSRLLSDRFSAERPKGSFSTLEIQRTEQGDSAMYLCASSWGAGNTEAFFGQGTRLTVV.

The chain couples TRBV27 to TRBJ1-5; D may be TRBD1 (5 bases). Trimming pared 4 bases from V and 1 base from J, leaving 11 bases between. The CDR3 covers 15 residues. Looked up from germline, CDR1 is MNHEY and CDR2 is SMNVEV (reference sequence). DNA of the CDR3: TGTGCCAGCAGTTCAGGGATCCCCAGCAATCAGCCCCAGCATTTT. Its protein is CASSSGIPSNQPQHF.

The rearrangement joins TRBV4-2 to TRBJ2-3, with 7 bases aligning to TRBD1. The CDR3 loop spans 20 amino acids. The V gene end was trimmed by 4 bases and the J gene end by 2 bases; junction bases not matched to a gene: 21. Germline CDR1 and CDR2: LGHNA and YNFKEQ. The CDR3 coding sequence is TGTGCCAGCAGCCTACGCCAAGACTACCGGACGGGACAGAACACAGATACGCAGTATTTT. Translating it yields CASSLRQDYRTGQNTDTQYF.

This clone has just a few counts. Other DNA sequences in the same sample also yield this CDR3. V usage is TRBV9 and J usage is TRBJ1-1, with 7 bases lining up with TRBD1. V trimming: 2 bases; J trimming: 6 bases; junction bases outside the gene matches: 7. Germline V gene sequence: CDR1 SGDLS, CDR2 YYNGEE. The CDR3 loop spans 14 amino acids. The CDR3 DNA sequence: TGTGCCAGCAGCGTTGAGGGCAGGGGGGCTGAAGCTTTCTTT. It specifies CASSVEGRGAEAFF.

The chain carries TRBV19 and TRBJ1-5, with a tentative D call TRBD1 (6 bases). This CDR3 is built from 14 residues. Trimming took 7 bases from V and 6 from J, leaving 16 bases between them. Germline CDR1 reads LNHDA; CDR2 reads SQIVND (reference sequence). CDR3 bases: TGTGCCAGTACCGGGACAAAGGGCGGTCAGCCCCAGCATTTT. It is translated as CASTGTKGGQPQHF.

The chain has TRBV6-5 and TRBJ2-7, with D possibly TRBD2 on 6 matching bases. The V end lost 0 bases, the J end lost 4 bases, and 13 bases lay between the germline ends. The CDR3 extends over 15 amino acids. Germline V lookup: CDR1 MNHEY, CDR2 SVGAGI. The DNA of the CDR3 is TGTGCCAGCAGTTACTCTACCAGCGGGCAATACGAGCAGTACTTC. Amino acids: CASSYSTSGQYEQYF.

The rearrangement joins TRBV10-3 to TRBJ2-5, with 8 bases fitting TRBD2. With 6 bases clipped from V and 1 base from J, the junction kept 10 bases outside the gene matches. Germline CDR1 is ENHRY and CDR2 is SYGVKD. The CDR3 has 16 residues. Here the CDR3 DNA reads TGTGCCATCAGCAGAGGAGGCGGGGGGCTCCAAGAGACCCAGTACTTC. Translation gives CAISRGGGGLQETQYF.